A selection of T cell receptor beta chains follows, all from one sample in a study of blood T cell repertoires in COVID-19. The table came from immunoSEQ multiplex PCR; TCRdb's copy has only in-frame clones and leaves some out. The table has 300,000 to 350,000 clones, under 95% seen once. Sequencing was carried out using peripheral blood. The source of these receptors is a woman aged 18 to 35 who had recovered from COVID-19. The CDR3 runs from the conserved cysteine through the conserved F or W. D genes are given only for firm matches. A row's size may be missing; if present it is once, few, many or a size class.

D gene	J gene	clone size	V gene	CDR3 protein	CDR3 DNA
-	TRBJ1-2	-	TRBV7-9	CAPSSIEVAGYTF	TGTGCCCCTAGCTCTATAGAGGTAGCGGGCTACACCTTC
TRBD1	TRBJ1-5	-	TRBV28	CASSLGTGGNQPQHF	TGTGCCAGCAGTTTAGGGACAGGGGGCAATCAGCCCCAGCATTTT
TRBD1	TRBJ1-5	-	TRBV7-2	CASSSRRTGADQPQHF	TGTGCCAGCAGCTCGAGGAGGACAGGGGCGGATCAGCCCCAGCATTTT
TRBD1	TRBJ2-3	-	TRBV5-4	CASGDRATSTDTQYF	TGTGCCAGTGGGGACAGGGCGACTAGCACAGATACGCAGTATTTT
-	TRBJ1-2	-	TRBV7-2	CASSLTGERVQGYTF	TGTGCCAGCAGCTTAACCGGGGAGAGAGTCCAGGGCTACACCTTC
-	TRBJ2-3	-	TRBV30	CAWSPRVGASGHTQYF	TGTGCCTGGAGTCCCCGCGTGGGGGCTAGCGGACATACGCAGTATTTT
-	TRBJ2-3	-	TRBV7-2	CASSLSPGRTDTQYF	TGTGCCAGCAGCTTAAGTCCAGGGCGCACAGATACGCAGTATTTT
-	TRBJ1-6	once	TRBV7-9	CASSSGIANSPLHF	TGTGCCAGCAGCTCCGGGATAGCTAATTCACCCCTCCACTTT
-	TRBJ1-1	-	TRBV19	CASRRGLPNTEAFF	TGTGCCAGTAGGAGGGGGTTGCCGAACACTGAAGCTTTCTTT
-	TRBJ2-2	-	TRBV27	CASSLVTGGTGELFF	TGTGCCAGCAGTTTGGTGACTGGCGGCACCGGGGAGCTGTTTTTT
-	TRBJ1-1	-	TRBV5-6	CASSLPGGDTEAFF	TGTGCCAGCAGCTTACCGGGAGGGGACACTGAAGCTTTCTTT
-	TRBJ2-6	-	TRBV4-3	CASSQDRGSGANVLTF	TGCGCCAGCAGCCAAGATCGGGGGTCTGGGGCCAACGTCCTGACTTTC
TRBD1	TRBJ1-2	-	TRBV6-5	CASRIDQGARGYTF	TGTGCCAGCAGGATAGATCAGGGGGCAAGGGGCTACACCTTC
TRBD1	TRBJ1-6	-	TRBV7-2	CASSLDDVRGRPLHF	TGTGCCAGCAGCTTAGATGACGTCAGGGGGCGACCCCTCCACTTT
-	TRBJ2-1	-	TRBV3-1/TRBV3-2	CASSQDRLGVYNEQFF	TGTGCCAGCAGCCAAGATCGACTAGGGGTTTACAATGAGCAGTTCTTC
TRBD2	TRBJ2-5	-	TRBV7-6	CASSLAQYVTSVRETQYF	TGTGCCAGCAGCTTAGCGCAATACGTGACTAGCGTCCGAGAGACCCAGTACTTC
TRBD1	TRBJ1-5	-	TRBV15	CATSRDRQGAGQPQHF	TGTGCCACCAGCAGAGATCGACAGGGGGCGGGTCAGCCCCAGCATTTT
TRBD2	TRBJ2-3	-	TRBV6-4	CASSDFASGGTDTQYF	TGTGCCAGCAGTGACTTCGCTAGCGGGGGCACAGATACGCAGTATTTT
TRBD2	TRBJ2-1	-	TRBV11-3	CASSLLAGGHEQFF	TGTGCCAGCAGCTTACTAGCGGGAGGTCATGAGCAGTTCTTC
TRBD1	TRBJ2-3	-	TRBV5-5	CASSLGQGLIDTQYF	TGTGCCAGCAGCTTGGGACAGGGGTTAATAGATACGCAGTATTTT
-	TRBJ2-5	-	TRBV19	CASSIEGVEETQYF	TGTGCCAGTAGTATAGAAGGGGTCGAAGAGACCCAGTACTTC
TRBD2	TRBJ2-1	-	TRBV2	CASSELLREATYNEQFF	TGTGCCAGCAGTGAACTTTTGCGGGAGGCAACCTACAATGAGCAGTTCTTC
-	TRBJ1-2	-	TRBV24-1	CATSDALGADPGGYTF	TGTGCCACCAGTGACGCCCTAGGGGCGGACCCTGGGGGCTACACCTTC
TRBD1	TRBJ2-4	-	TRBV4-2	CASSPETGGRMYF	TGTGCCAGCAGCCCTGAGACAGGGGGCCGTATGTACTTC